This T cell receptor beta chain was identified in a study of T cells in Graves' hyperthyroidism and ophthalmopathy. CDR3 size: 13 residues. Germline CDR1 reads DFQATT; CDR2 reads SNEGSKA (reference sequence). The V end was cut by 3 bases, the J end by 4 bases, with 10 bases between. The TCR beta CDR3 regions underwent amplification using RNA transcripts as the source. TCR CDR3 underwent first-round RT-PCR with the HTBI primer set. TCRdb used MiXCR to reprocess the multiplex PCR reads, holding one entry per CDR3 protein. The sample consists of 450,000 to 650,000 distinct CDR3 sequences, 17% of them appearing once. Clinical symptoms, serum thyroxine, TRAb, thyroid ultrasound and orbital computed tomography informed diagnoses.

The sequenced sample consisted of blood. The rearrangement links TRBV20-1 to TRBJ1-5, with D unresolved. This TCR was sampled from a woman aged 18-30 years with Graves' ophthalmopathy. CDR3 sequence (DNA): TGCAGTGCTAGTAGTTCGGGGAATCAGCCCCAGCATTTT. This encodes CSASSSGNQPQHF.